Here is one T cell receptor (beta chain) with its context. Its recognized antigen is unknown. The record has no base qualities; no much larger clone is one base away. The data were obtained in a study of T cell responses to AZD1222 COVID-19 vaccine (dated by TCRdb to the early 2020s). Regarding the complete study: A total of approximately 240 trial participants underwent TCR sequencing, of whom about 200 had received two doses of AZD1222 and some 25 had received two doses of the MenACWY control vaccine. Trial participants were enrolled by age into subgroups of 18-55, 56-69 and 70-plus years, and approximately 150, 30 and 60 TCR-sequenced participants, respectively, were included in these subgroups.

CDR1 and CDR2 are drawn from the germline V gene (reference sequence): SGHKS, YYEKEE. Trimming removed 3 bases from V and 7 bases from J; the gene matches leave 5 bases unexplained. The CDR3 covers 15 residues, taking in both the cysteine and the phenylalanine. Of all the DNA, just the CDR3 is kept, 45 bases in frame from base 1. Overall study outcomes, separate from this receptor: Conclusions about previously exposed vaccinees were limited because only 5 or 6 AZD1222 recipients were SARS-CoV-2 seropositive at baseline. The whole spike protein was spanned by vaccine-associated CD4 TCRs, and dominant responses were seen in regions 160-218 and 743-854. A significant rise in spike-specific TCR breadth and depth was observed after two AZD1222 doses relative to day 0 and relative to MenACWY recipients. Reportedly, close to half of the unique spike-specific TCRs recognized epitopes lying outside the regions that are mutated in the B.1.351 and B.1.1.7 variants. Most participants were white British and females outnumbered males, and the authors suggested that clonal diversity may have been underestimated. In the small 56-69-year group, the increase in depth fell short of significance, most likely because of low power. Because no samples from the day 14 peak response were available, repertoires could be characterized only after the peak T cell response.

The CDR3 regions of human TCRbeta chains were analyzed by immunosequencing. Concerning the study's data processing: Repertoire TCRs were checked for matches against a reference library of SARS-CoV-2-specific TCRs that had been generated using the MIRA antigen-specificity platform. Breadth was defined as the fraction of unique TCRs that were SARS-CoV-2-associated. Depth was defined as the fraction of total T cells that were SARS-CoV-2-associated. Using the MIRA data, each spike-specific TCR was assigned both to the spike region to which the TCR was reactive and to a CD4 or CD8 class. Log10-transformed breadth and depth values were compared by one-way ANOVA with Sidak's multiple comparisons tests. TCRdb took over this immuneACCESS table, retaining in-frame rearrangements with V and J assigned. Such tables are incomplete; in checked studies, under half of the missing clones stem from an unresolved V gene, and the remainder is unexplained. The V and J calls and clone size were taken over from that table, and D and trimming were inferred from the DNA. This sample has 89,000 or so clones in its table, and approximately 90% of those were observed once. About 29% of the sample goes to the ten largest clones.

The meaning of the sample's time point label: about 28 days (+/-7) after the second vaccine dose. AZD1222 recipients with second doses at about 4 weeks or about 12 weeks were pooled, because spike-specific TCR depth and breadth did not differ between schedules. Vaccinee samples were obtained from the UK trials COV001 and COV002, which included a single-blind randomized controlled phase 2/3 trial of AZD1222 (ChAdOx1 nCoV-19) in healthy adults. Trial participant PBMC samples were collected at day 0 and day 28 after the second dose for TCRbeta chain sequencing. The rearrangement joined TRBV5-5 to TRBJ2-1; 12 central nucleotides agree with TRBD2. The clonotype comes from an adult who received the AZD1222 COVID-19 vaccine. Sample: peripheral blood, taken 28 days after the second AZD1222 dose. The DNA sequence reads TGTGCCAGCAGCTATGGACTAGCGGGAAGGAATGAGCAGTTCTTC. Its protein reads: CASSYGLAGRNEQFF.